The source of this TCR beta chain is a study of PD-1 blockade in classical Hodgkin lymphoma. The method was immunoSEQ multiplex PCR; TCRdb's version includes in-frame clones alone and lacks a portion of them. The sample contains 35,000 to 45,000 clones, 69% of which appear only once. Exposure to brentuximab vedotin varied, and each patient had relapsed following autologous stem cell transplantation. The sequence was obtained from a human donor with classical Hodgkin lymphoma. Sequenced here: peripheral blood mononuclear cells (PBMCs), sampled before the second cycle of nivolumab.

The CDR3 DNA sequence: TGTGCCAGCTCTCCGGGGAGGAACACCGGGGAGCTGTTTTTT. Translation: CASSPGRNTGELFF. This sequence joins TRBV6-1 and TRBJ2-2, with D possibly matching TRBD2 (5 bases). V lost 8 bases and J 1 base, leaving 11 bases between the germline ends. CDR1 and CDR2 from the germline V gene are MNHNS and SASEGT. CDR3 size: 14 residues.